This T cell receptor (beta chain) was observed in a study of T cell repertoires in cytomegalovirus infection. Study context: Public signatures in TCR beta pointed to CMV infection and matching HLA type.

Germline trimming cut 4 bases from V and 3 bases from J; bases unmatched to any gene: 8. The CDR3 has 16 residues. TCRdb itself ran the reads through MiXCR, one entry per CDR3 protein. The sample yields some 130,000 distinct CDR3 sequences, less than 9.5% seen once. This clonotype was counted ten times or more. No antigen is known for it. Study results and caveats: The ex vivo response showed dominance by HLA-C-restricted CMV-specific TCR beta clonotypes.

The sequence came from a human donor in good health (CMV status not recorded). Some clones in this sample may be carry-over from other donors' samples. The sequenced sample was PBMCs. The V call is TRBV23-1, the J call TRBJ1-4, with 7 bases fitting TRBD1. Being an ORF, TRBV23-1 has a function that is uncertain. Written as DNA, the CDR3 is TGCGCCAGCAGTCGAAACAGGGGCTCGTCTAATGAAAAACTGTTTTTT. Translated: CASSRNRGSSNEKLFF.